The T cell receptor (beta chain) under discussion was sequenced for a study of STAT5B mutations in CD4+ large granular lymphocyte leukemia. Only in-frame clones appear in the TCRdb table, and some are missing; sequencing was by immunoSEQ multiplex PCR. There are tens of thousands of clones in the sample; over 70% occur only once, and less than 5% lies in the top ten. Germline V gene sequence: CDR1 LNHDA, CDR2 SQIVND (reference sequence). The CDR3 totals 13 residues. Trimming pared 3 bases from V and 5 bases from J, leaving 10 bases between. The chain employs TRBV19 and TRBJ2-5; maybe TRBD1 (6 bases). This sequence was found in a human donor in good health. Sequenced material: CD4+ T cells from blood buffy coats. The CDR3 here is CASSIGQSETQYF. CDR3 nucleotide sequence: TGTGCCAGTAGTATCGGACAGTCGGAGACCCAGTACTTC.